This T cell receptor beta chain derives from a study of blood T cell repertoires in COVID-19. On the study more broadly: Italy, Spain and the United States were the sources of the convalescent and acute COVID-19 samples. T cells, B-cell-depleted T cells, or PBMCs provided the cDNA or gDNA that served as material.

Source study methods: Amplified reference gene primers provided the basis for estimating nucleated cell counts. Assay: immunoSEQ multiplex PCR; the TCRdb copy retains only in-frame clones and omits some. The DNA gave D and trimming, while V, J and clone size come from that table. The table lists about 100,000 clones, around 88% of them singletons. This clone was detected only once. J gave up 6 bases and V 4 bases, and 11 bases lay outside the gene matches. The V gene's germline CDR1 is MDHEN and CDR2 SYDVKM. The CDR3 consists of 15 residues. The sequenced sample consisted of peripheral blood. The source is a human donor in a cohort sampled during active COVID-19. The chain has TRBV28 and TRBJ2-7, with TRBD2 identical over 8 bases. The CDR3 nucleotides read TGTGCCAGCAGTTCTACCGGGACTAGTAGTACCGAGCAGTACTTC. This gives the protein CASSSTGTSSTEQYF.